The next 3 T cell receptor beta chains were all read from a single sample in a study of CD8 T cells in Susac syndrome. When the RNA was reverse transcribed, random hexamers were used with an input of roughly 0.45 to 1 ug. A single record per CDR3 protein comes from TCRdb applying MiXCR to the immunoSEQ multiplex PCR reads. The repertoire consists of 25,000 to 30,000 distinct CDR3 sequences, with 94% occurring once and the leading ten covering about 0.27%. The specimen was CD8+ T cells from PBMCs. These receptors came from a human donor in good health.

This sequence joins TRBV7-9 and TRBJ2-7; D is possibly TRBD2 (6 bases). The CDR3 has 17 amino acids. Germline CDR1 is SEHNR and CDR2 is FQNEAQ (reference sequence). V was pared by 0 bases and J by 1 base, with 16 bases between. DNA for the CDR3: TGTGCCAGCAGCTTAGCTCGGGGACGGGGGTCTTCCTACGAGCAGTACTTC. As protein: CASSLARGRGSSYEQYF.

This rearrangement joins TRBV4-3 to TRBJ1-1, with D possibly being TRBD1 (5 bases). Trimming stripped 4 bases from V and 4 bases from J, with 13 bases between. The CDR3 loop spans 14 amino acids. The V gene's germline CDR1 is LGHNA and CDR2 YSLEER. The CDR3 nucleotides read TGCGCCAGCAGCCCCTCTCAGGGTTCCACTGAAGCTTTCTTT. It encodes CASSPSQGSTEAFF.

The chain has TRBV11-2 and TRBJ1-2; TRBD1 is a possible D gene (5 bases). The V gene's germline CDR1 is SGHAT and CDR2 FQNNGV. The CDR3 is 10 residues long. V was trimmed by 8 bases and J by 8 bases, leaving 9 bases between them. CDR3 bases: TGTGCCAGCTCAGGGTTCGGCTACACCTTC. Encoded protein: CASSGFGYTF.